A single T cell receptor beta chain is shown here with its context. Its antigen is not known. An end of the junction does not agree with germline; a read error may underlie this. The record originates from a study of T cell repertoires in cytomegalovirus infection. Overall study: The study used recently identified HLA-C-restricted and well-studied HLA-B-restricted CMV epitopes.

Via MiXCR, TCRdb re-called the reads, giving one row per CDR3 protein. The sample gives hundreds of thousands of distinct CDR3 sequences, around 32% of which show up once; over 13% is in the top ten. Germline V gene sequence: CDR1 LNHNV, CDR2 YYDKDF (reference sequence). This CDR3 spans 14 amino acids. The genes are TRBV15 and TRBJ2-5, with TRBD1 as a possible D gene (6 bases). The starting material was cultured CD8+ T cells from PBMCs, obtained from culture after CMV antigen stimulation. The clonotype originates from a human donor in good health (CMV status not recorded). Some clones in this sample may be carry-over from other donors' samples. The CDR3 coding sequence is TGTGTCACCAGCAGAGTTGACAGGCAAGAGACCCAGTACTTC. Translating it yields CVTSRVDRQETQYF.